The rows below give T cell receptor beta chains drawn from one sample of a study of circulating CD8 cells and anti-PD-1 response in melanoma. In TCRdb, the reads were re-called with MiXCR into one record per CDR3 protein. The data hold about 1,500 distinct CDR3 sequences, with 9% to 9.5% observed a single time. The sample was CD8+ T cells from PBMCs, taken at baseline or after one month of anti-PD-1 therapy (not recorded which). These receptors were collected from a human donor with melanoma. Both conserved end residues are part of each CDR3. The D gene is left open where the match is weak. Size values are once, few and many counts, or a class for expanded clones, and some rows have none.

CDR3	DNA	J	length	D	size	V
CSAADPLSGSYEQYF	TGCAGTGCGGCGGACCCTCTTAGTGGATCCTACGAGCAGTACTTC	TRBJ2-7	15	.	.	TRBV20-1
CASSQWGGNRHTEAFF	TGCGCCAGCAGCCAGTGGGGAGGGAATAGGCACACTGAAGCTTTCTTT	TRBJ1-1	16	.	few	TRBV4-3
CASSIAGDEQYF	TGTGCCAGTAGTATAGCGGGTGACGAGCAGTACTTC	TRBJ2-7	12	.	few	TRBV19
CSASPGLADTDTQYF	TGCAGTGCTAGCCCCGGACTAGCGGACACAGATACGCAGTATTTT	TRBJ2-3	15	TRBD2	large	TRBV20-1
CASSIGTGLSTEAFF	TGTGCCAGCAGCATCGGGACAGGGTTGAGCACTGAAGCTTTCTTT	TRBJ1-1	15	TRBD1	large	TRBV7-3
CASSPEVANYGYTF	TGCGCCAGCAGCCCGGAAGTAGCCAACTATGGCTACACCTTC	TRBJ1-2	14	.	large	TRBV5-1
CASSKLDLTYEQYF	TGTGCCAGTAGTAAACTTGACCTCACCTACGAGCAGTACTTC	TRBJ2-7	14	.	large	TRBV19
CASSDRGYTEAFF	TGTGCCAGCTCGGACAGGGGATACACTGAAGCTTTCTTT	TRBJ1-1	13	TRBD1	medium-sized	TRBV19
CSRGLWAKNIQYF	TGTTCACGTGGGCTCTGGGCCAAAAACATTCAGTACTTC	TRBJ2-4	13	.	few	TRBV24-1
CASVDGTDTQYF	TGTGCCAGTGTGGACGGCACAGATACGCAGTATTTT	TRBJ2-3	12	.	.	TRBV19
CSARDWGDRVSEAFF	TGCAGTGCTAGAGATTGGGGAGACAGGGTGTCTGAAGCTTTCTTT	TRBJ1-1	15	TRBD1	.	TRBV20-1
CASSIRILRNEQFF	TGTGCCAGTAGCATCAGGATCCTCAGGAATGAGCAGTTCTTC	TRBJ2-1	14	.	large	TRBV19
CASSSGNTGELFF	TGTGCCAGCAGTTCGGGGAACACCGGGGAGCTGTTTTTT	TRBJ2-2	13	.	large	TRBV9
CASSPRDLDYGYTF	TGTGCCAGCAGCCCCCGGGACTTAGACTATGGCTACACCTTC	TRBJ1-2	14	.	medium-sized	TRBV3-1
CASGWADEQYF	TGTGCCAGCGGGTGGGCCGACGAGCAGTACTTC	TRBJ2-7	11	.	few	TRBV7-9
CASSYYQDSYEQYF	TGTGCCAGCAGTTACTACCAGGACAGCTACGAGCAGTACTTC	TRBJ2-7	14	.	large	TRBV6-5
CASSQEGGGVYEQYF	TGCGCCAGCAGCCAAGAGGGCGGGGGGGTGTACGAGCAGTACTTC	TRBJ2-7	15	TRBD2	medium-sized	TRBV4-3
CASSSTAPTYEQYF	TGTGCCAGCAGCTCTACAGCGCCCACCTACGAGCAGTACTTC	TRBJ2-7	14	.	medium-sized	TRBV7-2
CASWETGRLDGEQYF	TGTGCCAGCTGGGAAACAGGACGGCTAGACGGCGAGCAGTACTTC	TRBJ2-7	15	.	medium-sized	TRBV12-3/TRBV12-4
CASSIHQLNTEAFF	TGTGCCAGTAGTATCCACCAATTGAACACTGAAGCTTTCTTT	TRBJ1-1	14	.	medium-sized	TRBV19